This T cell receptor beta chain was sequenced in a study of T cells in Graves' hyperthyroidism and ophthalmopathy. CDR1 and CDR2 from the germline V gene are SGHNT and YYREEE (reference sequence). This CDR3 has 17 residues. V gave up 4 bases and J gave up 5 bases, with 21 bases separating them. Amplified regions were TCR beta CDR3 sequences from RNA transcripts. The HTBI primer set drove a first-round RT-PCR of the TCR CDR3. Each CDR3 protein gets one entry after TCRdb re-called the multiplex PCR reads with MiXCR. The table shows 380,000 or so distinct CDR3 sequences, with under 20% occurring only once. The authors deemed Graves' hyperthyroidism stable absent ophthalmopathy progression within 18 months. Diagnostic assessment was based on clinical symptoms, serum thyroxine and TRAb, thyroid ultrasound and orbital computed tomography. This clonotype appeared a few times.

Sequenced sample: blood. The V gene is TRBV5-4, the J gene TRBJ2-2, with D uncertain. The TCR originated in a woman younger than 30 with Graves' hyperthyroidism. Written as DNA, the CDR3 is TGTGCCAGCAGCCTGGACCCCCCTAAAACAAGTACCGGGGAGCTGTTTTTT. This encodes CASSLDPPKTSTGELFF.